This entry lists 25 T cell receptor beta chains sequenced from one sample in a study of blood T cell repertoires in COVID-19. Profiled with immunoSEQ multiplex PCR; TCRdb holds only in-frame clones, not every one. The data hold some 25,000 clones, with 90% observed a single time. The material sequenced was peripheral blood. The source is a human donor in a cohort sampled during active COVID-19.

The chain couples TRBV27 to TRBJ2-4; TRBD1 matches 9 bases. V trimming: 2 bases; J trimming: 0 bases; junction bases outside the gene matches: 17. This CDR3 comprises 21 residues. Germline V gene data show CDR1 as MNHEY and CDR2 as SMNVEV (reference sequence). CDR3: CASSLGGPGQGGGLAKNIQYF. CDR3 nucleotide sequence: TGTGCCAGCAGTTTAGGGGGACCGGGACAGGGAGGAGGGTTAGCCAAAAACATTCAGTACTTC.

The CDR3 spells CASSYSGAGREQYF. CDR3 sequence (DNA): TGTGCCAGCAGTTACTCCGGGGCCGGGAGAGAGCAGTACTTC. The chain recombines TRBV6-2 or TRBV6-3 with TRBJ2-7; tentatively, D is TRBD2 (6 bases). In germline, CDR1 is MNHEY, CDR2 SVGEGT. Between the trimmed V and J ends, which lost 0 bases and 7 bases, there was a span of 13 bases. The CDR3 sequence is 14 residues long.

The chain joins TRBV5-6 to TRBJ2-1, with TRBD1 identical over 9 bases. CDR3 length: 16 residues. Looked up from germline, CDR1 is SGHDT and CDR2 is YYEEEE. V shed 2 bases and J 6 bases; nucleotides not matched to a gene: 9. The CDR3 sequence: CASSFFGTGPFNEQFF. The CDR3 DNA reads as TGTGCCAGCAGCTTCTTCGGGACAGGGCCTTTCAATGAGCAGTTCTTC.

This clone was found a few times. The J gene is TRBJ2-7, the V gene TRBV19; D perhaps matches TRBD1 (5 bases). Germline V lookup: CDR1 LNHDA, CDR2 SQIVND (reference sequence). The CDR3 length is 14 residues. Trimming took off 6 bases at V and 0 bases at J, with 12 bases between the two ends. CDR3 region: CASRVQGSSYEQYF. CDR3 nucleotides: TGTGCCAGTAGGGTGCAGGGAAGCTCCTACGAGCAGTACTTC.

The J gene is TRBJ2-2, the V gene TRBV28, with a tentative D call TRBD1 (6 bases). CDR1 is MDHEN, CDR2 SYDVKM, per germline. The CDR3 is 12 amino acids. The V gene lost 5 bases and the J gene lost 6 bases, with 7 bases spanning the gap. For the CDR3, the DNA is TGTGCCAGCAGTGGGACATCCGGGGAGCTGTTTTTT. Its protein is CASSGTSGELFF.

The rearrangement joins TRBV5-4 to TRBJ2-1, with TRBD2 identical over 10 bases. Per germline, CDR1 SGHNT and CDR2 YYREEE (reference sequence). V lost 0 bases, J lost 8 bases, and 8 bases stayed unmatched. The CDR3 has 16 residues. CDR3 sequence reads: CASSLAASGSFDEQFF. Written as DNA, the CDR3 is TGTGCCAGCAGCTTGGCCGCTAGCGGGAGTTTCGATGAGCAGTTCTTC.

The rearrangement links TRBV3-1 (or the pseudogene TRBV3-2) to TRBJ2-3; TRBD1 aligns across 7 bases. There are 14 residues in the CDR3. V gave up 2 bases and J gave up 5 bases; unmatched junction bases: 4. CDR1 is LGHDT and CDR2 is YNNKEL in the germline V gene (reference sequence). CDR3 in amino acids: CASSQRGPGDTQYF. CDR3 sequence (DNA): TGTGCCAGCAGCCAAAGGGGGCCGGGAGATACGCAGTATTTT.

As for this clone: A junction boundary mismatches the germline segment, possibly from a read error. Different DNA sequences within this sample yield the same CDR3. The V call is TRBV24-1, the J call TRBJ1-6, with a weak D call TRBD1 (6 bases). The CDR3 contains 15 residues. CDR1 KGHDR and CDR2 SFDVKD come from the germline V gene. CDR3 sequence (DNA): TGTGCTACCATTGTGGGACACCTACTTAATTCACCCCTCCACTTT. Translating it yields CATIVGHLLNSPLHF.

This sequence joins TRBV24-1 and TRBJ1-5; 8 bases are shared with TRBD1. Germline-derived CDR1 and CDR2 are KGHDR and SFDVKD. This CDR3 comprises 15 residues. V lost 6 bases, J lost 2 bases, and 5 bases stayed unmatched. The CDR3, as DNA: TGTGCCACCAGTCCTCCGGGACAGGGCAATCAGCCCCAGCATTTT. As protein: CATSPPGQGNQPQHF.

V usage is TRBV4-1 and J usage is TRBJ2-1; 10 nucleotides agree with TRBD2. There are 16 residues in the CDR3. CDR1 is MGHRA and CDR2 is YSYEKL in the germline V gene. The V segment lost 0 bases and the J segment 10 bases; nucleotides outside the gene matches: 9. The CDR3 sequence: CASSQDGASGGSEQFF. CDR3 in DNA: TGCGCCAGCAGCCAAGATGGGGCTAGCGGGGGCTCAGAGCAGTTCTTC.

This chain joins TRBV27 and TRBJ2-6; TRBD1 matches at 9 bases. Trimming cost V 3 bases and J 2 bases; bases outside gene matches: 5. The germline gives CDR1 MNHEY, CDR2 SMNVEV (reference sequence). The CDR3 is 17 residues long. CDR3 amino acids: CASSFTGGRPGANVLTF. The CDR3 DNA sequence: TGTGCCAGCAGTTTTACAGGGGGCCGGCCTGGGGCCAACGTCCTGACTTTC.

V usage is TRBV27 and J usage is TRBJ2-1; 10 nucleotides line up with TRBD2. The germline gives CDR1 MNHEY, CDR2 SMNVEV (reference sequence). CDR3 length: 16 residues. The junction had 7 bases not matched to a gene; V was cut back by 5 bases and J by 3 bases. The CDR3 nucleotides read TGTGCCAGCAGTGACGAACAGCGGGGGGGCTACAATGAGCAGTTCTTC. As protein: CASSDEQRGGYNEQFF.

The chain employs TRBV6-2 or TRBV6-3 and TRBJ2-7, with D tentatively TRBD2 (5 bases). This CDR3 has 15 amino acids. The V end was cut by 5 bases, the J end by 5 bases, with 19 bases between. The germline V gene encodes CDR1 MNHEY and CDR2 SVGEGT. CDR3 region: CASSPWTTREDEQYF. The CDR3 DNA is TGTGCCAGCAGTCCCTGGACCACTAGAGAGGACGAGCAGTACTTC.

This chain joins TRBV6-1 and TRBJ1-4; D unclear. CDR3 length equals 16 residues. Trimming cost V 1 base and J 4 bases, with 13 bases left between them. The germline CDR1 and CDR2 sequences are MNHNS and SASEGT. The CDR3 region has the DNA TGTGCCAGCAGTGAAGGATGGAGCGGGGTTAATGAAAAACTGTTTTTT. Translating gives CASSEGWSGVNEKLFF.

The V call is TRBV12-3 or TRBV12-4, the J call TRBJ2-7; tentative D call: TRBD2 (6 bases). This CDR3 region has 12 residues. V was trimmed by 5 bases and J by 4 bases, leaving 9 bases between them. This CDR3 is CASSRRGYEQYF. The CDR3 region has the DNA TGTGCCAGCAGTCGCCGGGGGTACGAGCAGTACTTC.

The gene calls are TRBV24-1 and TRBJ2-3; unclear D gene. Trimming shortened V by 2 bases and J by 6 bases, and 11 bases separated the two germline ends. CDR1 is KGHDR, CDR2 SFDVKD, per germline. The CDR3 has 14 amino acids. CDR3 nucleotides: TGTGCCACCAGTGATTCTCGACTCGCCGATACGCAGTATTTT. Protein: CATSDSRLADTQYF.

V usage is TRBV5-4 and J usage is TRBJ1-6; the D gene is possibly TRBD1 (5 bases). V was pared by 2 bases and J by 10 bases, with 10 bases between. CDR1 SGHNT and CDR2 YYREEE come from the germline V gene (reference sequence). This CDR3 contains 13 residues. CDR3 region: CASSFWQGSPLHF. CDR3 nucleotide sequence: TGTGCCAGCAGCTTTTGGCAGGGATCACCCCTCCACTTT.

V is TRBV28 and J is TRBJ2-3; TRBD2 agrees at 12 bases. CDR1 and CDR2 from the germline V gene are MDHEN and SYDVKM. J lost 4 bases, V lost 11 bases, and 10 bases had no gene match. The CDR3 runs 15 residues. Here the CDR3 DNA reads TGTGCCGTCCCGGGACTAGCGGGCCCGGCAGATACGCAGTATTTT. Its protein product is CAVPGLAGPADTQYF.

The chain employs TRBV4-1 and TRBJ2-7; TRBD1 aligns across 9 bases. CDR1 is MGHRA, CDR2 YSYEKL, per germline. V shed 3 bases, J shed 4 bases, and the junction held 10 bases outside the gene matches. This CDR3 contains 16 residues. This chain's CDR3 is CASSQSNRGPGYEQYF. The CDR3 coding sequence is TGCGCCAGCAGCCAGTCAAACAGGGGGCCTGGGTACGAGCAGTACTTC.

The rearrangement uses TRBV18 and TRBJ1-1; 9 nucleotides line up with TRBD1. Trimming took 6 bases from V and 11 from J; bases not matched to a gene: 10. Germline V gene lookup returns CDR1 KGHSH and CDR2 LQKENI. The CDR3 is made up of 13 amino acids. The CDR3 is CASSRGQGSAAFF. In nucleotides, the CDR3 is TGTGCCAGCTCCCGAGGACAGGGGTCGGCCGCTTTCTTT.

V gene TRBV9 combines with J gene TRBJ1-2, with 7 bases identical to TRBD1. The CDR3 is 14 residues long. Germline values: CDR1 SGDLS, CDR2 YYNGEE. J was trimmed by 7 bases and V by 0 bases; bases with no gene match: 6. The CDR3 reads CASSVAAQGPGYTF. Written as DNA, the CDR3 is TGTGCCAGCAGCGTAGCCGCACAGGGGCCTGGCTACACCTTC. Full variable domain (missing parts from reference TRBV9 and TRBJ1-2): DSGVTQTPKHLITATGQRVTLRCSPRSGDLSVYWYQQSLDQGLQFLIQYYNGEERAKGNILERFSAQQFPDLHSELNLSSLELGDSALYFCASSVAAQGPGYTFGSGTRLTVV.

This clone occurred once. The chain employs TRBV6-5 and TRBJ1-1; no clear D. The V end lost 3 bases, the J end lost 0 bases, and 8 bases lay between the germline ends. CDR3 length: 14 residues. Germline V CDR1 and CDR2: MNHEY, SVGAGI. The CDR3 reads CASSYGQMNTEAFF. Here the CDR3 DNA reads TGTGCCAGCAGTTATGGGCAGATGAACACTGAAGCTTTCTTT.

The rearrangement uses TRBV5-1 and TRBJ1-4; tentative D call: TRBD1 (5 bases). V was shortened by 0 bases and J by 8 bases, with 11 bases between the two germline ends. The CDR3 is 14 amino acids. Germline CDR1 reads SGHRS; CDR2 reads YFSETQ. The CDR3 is CASSLGTTREKLFF. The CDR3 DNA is TGCGCCAGCAGCTTGGGGACAACCAGGGAAAAACTGTTTTTT. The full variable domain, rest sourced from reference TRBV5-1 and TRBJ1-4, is KAGVTQTPRYLIKTRGQQVTLSCSPISGHRSVSWYQQTPGQGLQFLFEYFSETQRNKGNFPGRFSGRQFSNSRSEMNVSTLELGDSALYLCASSLGTTREKLFFGSGTQLSVL.

DNA for the CDR3: TGTGCCAGCAGCTTAGAGTTAGGTCGCGGTGAGCAGTTCTTC. It encodes CASSLELGRGEQFF. This chain uses TRBV7-2 with TRBJ2-1; no reliable D call. The V and J ends lost 1 base and 9 bases respectively, with 13 bases between them. The germline CDR1 and CDR2 sequences are SGHTA and FQGNSA. CDR3 length: 14 amino acids. Based on the CDR3 plus reference TRBV7-2 and TRBJ2-1, the full variable domain is GAGVSQSPSNKVTEKGKDVELRCDPISGHTALYWYRQSLGQGLEFLIYFQGNSAPDKSGLPSDRFSAERTGGSVSTLTIQRTQQEDSAVYLCASSLELGRGEQFFGPGTRLTVL.

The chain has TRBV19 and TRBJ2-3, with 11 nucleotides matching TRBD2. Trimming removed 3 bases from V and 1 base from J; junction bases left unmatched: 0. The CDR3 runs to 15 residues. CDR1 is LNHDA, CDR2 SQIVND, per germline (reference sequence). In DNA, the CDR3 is TGTGCCAGTAGTATGACTAGCGGGGGCACAGATACGCAGTATTTT. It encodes CASSMTSGGTDTQYF.